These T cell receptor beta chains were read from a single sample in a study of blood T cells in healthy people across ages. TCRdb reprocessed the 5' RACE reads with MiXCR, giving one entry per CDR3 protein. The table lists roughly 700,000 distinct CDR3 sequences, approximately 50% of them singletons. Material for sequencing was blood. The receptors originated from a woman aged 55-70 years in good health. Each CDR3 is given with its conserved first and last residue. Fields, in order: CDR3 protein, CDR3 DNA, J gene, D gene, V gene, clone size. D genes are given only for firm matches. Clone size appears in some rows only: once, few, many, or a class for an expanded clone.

CDR3 protein: CASSRTGTSGRAYEQYF
CDR3 DNA: TGTGCCAGCAGCCGAACCGGGACTAGCGGGAGGGCCTACGAGCAGTACTTC
J gene: TRBJ2-7
D gene: TRBD2
V gene: TRBV13
clone size: NA

CDR3 protein: CSASSGRGIEQFF
CDR3 DNA: TGCAGTGCTAGTAGCGGGAGGGGTATTGAGCAGTTCTTC
J gene: TRBJ2-1
D gene: TRBD2
V gene: TRBV20-1
clone size: NA

CDR3 protein: CASSLRSGYTDTQYF
CDR3 DNA: TGCGCCAGCAGCCTAAGAAGCGGTTACACAGATACGCAGTATTTT
J gene: TRBJ2-3
D gene: NA
V gene: TRBV5-1
clone size: once

CDR3 protein: CASSDQRIAPDTQYF
CDR3 DNA: TGTGCCAGCAGTGATCAGCGGATTGCCCCCGATACGCAGTATTTT
J gene: TRBJ2-3
D gene: NA
V gene: TRBV2
clone size: few

CDR3 protein: CASSDQGLAGGKTQYF
CDR3 DNA: TGTGCCAGCAGTGATCAGGGATTAGCGGGAGGAAAGACCCAGTACTTC
J gene: TRBJ2-5
D gene: TRBD2
V gene: TRBV6-1
clone size: NA

CDR3 protein: CASSYGTSSETQYF
CDR3 DNA: TGTGCCAGCAGCTATGGGACTAGCTCGGAGACCCAGTACTTC
J gene: TRBJ2-5
D gene: TRBD2
V gene: TRBV3-1
clone size: NA

CDR3 protein: CSGSGAHNEQYF
CDR3 DNA: TGCAGCGGTAGTGGGGCCCACAATGAGCAGTACTTC
J gene: TRBJ2-5
D gene: NA
V gene: TRBV29-1
clone size: once

CDR3 protein: CASSLSLGGVAKNIQYF
CDR3 DNA: TGTGCCAGCAGCTTAAGCTTAGGGGGAGTAGCCAAAAACATTCAGTACTTC
J gene: TRBJ2-4
D gene: NA
V gene: TRBV7-6
clone size: NA

CDR3 protein: CASSNGVGTEAFF
CDR3 DNA: TGTGCCAGCAGCAACGGGGTTGGCACTGAAGCTTTCTTT
J gene: TRBJ1-1
D gene: NA
V gene: TRBV11-2
clone size: NA

CDR3 protein: CASSPKAGGPSSEQYF
CDR3 DNA: TGTGCCAGCAGTCCTAAAGCGGGAGGGCCTTCTTCCGAGCAGTACTTC
J gene: TRBJ2-7
D gene: TRBD2
V gene: TRBV27
clone size: NA

CDR3 protein: CASSLAPGGSGNTIYF
CDR3 DNA: TGTGCCAGCAGTTTAGCGCCTGGGGGAAGTGGAAACACCATATATTTT
J gene: TRBJ1-3
D gene: NA
V gene: TRBV12-3/TRBV12-4
clone size: NA

CDR3 protein: CASSLARGAWGITEAFF
CDR3 DNA: TGTGCCAGCAGCTTGGCCCGGGGGGCCTGGGGGATCACTGAAGCTTTCTTT
J gene: TRBJ1-1
D gene: NA
V gene: TRBV5-5
clone size: NA

CDR3 protein: CASSFSTGLNEKLFF
CDR3 DNA: TGTGCCAGCAGCTTTTCGACAGGTTTAAATGAAAAACTGTTTTTT
J gene: TRBJ1-4
D gene: NA
V gene: TRBV11-2
clone size: NA

CDR3 protein: CASSEGAAHTDTQYF
CDR3 DNA: TGCGCCAGCAGCGAGGGTGCGGCTCACACAGATACGCAGTATTTT
J gene: TRBJ2-3
D gene: NA
V gene: TRBV5-1
clone size: NA

CDR3 protein: CASSQDLGRGQETQYF
CDR3 DNA: TGTGCCAGCAGCCAGGACCTCGGGAGGGGCCAGGAGACCCAGTACTTC
J gene: TRBJ2-5
D gene: TRBD2
V gene: TRBV4-2
clone size: NA

CDR3 protein: CASSSDREAYGQYF
CDR3 DNA: TGTGCCAGCTCATCGGACAGGGAGGCCTACGGGCAGTACTTC
J gene: TRBJ2-4
D gene: TRBD1
V gene: TRBV18
clone size: NA

CDR3 protein: CASSLAGGHDGYTF
CDR3 DNA: TGTGCCAGCAGCTTGGCCGGGGGCCACGATGGCTACACCTTC
J gene: TRBJ1-2
D gene: NA
V gene: TRBV7-9
clone size: NA

CDR3 protein: CSAGSLTDIQADTQYF
CDR3 DNA: TGCAGTGCTGGAAGCCTAACGGACATTCAGGCGGATACGCAGTATTTT
J gene: TRBJ2-3
D gene: NA
V gene: TRBV20-1
clone size: NA

CDR3 protein: CATSSERVAGVNEQFF
CDR3 DNA: TGTGCCACCAGCTCAGAGAGAGTAGCGGGAGTTAATGAGCAGTTCTTC
J gene: TRBJ2-1
D gene: TRBD2
V gene: TRBV15
clone size: few

CDR3 protein: CASRGQGLSNSPLHF
CDR3 DNA: TGTGCCAGCAGGGGACAGGGGTTGAGTAATTCACCCCTCCACTTT
J gene: TRBJ1-6
D gene: TRBD1
V gene: TRBV12-3/TRBV12-4
clone size: few

CDR3 protein: CASSLDRRGTDTQYF
CDR3 DNA: TGTGCCAGCAGCTTAGACCGACGGGGAACAGATACGCAGTATTTT
J gene: TRBJ2-3
D gene: NA
V gene: TRBV7-9
clone size: NA

CDR3 protein: CSAAGQTGANVLTF
CDR3 DNA: TGCAGTGCGGCGGGGCAAACGGGGGCCAACGTCCTGACTTTC
J gene: TRBJ2-6
D gene: NA
V gene: TRBV20-1
clone size: NA

CDR3 protein: CASSVGGGAGANEQFF
CDR3 DNA: TGCGCCAGCAGCGTAGGAGGCGGGGCGGGAGCCAATGAGCAGTTCTTC
J gene: TRBJ2-1
D gene: TRBD2
V gene: TRBV9
clone size: NA